The entry that follows covers one T cell receptor (beta chain) sequence. The sample is drawn from a study of cytomegalovirus exposure and HLA in healthy donors. Whole-study context: Among 150 million to 200 million T cells, an earlier analysis found about 100 million unique TCR beta sequences.

Looked up from germline, CDR1 is SGHRS and CDR2 is YFSETQ. The CDR3 sequence is 14 residues long. Losses at the gene ends were 3 bases for V and 2 bases for J; bases not matched to a gene: 5. In the PCR, 60 Vbeta and 13 Jbeta primers were used. Method: immunoSEQ multiplex PCR; TCRdb's copy keeps in-frame clones and lacks some. Among around 70,000 clones listed, approximately 75% were seen once. The clonotype comes from a woman in her forties in good health and CMV-seropositive. Sequences were obtained from PBMCs. This sequence joins TRBV5-1 and TRBJ2-7, with 7 nucleotides matching TRBD1. The CDR3 DNA reads TGCGCCAGCAGCTACGCGACAGGGACCTACGAGCAGTACTTC. This sequence encodes CASSYATGTYEQYF.